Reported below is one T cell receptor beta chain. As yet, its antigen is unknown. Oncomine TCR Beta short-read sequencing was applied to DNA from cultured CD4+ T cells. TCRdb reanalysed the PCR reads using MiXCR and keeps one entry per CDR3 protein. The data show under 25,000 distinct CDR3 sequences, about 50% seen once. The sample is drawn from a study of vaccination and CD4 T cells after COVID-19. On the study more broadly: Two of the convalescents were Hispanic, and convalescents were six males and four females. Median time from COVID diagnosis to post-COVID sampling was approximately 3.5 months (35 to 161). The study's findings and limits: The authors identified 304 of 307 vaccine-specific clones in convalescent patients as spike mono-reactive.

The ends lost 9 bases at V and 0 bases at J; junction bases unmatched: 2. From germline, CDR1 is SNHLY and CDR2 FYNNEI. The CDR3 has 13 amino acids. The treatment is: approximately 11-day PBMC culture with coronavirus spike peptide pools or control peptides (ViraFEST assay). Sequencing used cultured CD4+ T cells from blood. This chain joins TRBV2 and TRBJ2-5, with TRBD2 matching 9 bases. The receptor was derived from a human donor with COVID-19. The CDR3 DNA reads TGTGCCAGTGCGGGGGGGTACCAAGAGACCCAGTACTTC. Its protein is CASAGGYQETQYF.